The source of this T cell receptor (beta chain) is a study of blood T cell repertoires in COVID-19. The CDR3 is made up of 14 amino acids. Germline V CDR1 and CDR2: SGHKS, YYEKEE (reference sequence). The trim removed 0 bases at V and 6 bases at J, leaving 4 bases unmatched. Assay used: immunoSEQ multiplex PCR; TCRdb lists only in-frame clones, some missing. The sample includes roughly 190,000 clones, around nine tenths of them seen just once. This TCR was recovered from a woman younger than 30 who had recovered from COVID-19. The genes are TRBV5-5 and TRBJ2-3; 7 bases line up with TRBD2. The sample taken for sequencing was PBMCs or T cells enriched from blood (not recorded which). This CDR3 reads CASSLVGGMDTQYF. In DNA, the CDR3 is TGTGCCAGCAGCTTGGTGGGAGGGATGGATACGCAGTATTTT.